This T cell receptor beta chain comes out of a study of cytomegalovirus exposure and HLA in healthy donors (dated by TCRdb to about 2017). Study-level background: A later analysis indicated that the 120 or so validation repertoires were generated on the platform also employed for the 600 to 750 repertoires of the first cohort. A separate validation cohort of about 110 different subjects was used in addition to the 666-subject first cohort. The study combined high-throughput TCR immunosequencing, statistical association of individual TCRs with disease status, and machine learning to predict cytomegalovirus infection status. The study aimed to test whether cataloging public T cell receptors could reveal signatures of past pathogen exposure.

Donors formed part of the validation cohort, which comprised 120 subjects and was distinct from the first cohort of some 700 subjects. The library was prepared using the immunoSEQ multiplex PCR assay. From the authors' description of their analysis: A statistical classification framework was developed to diagnose cytomegalovirus status using the catalog of TCR beta chain sequences. This immuneACCESS table, as held by TCRdb, lists in-frame sequences with V and J called but not all clones. Of the missing ones, under half trace to an unresolved V gene in checked studies; the others have no known cause. V and J calls and clone size come straight from that table; D and trimming were deduced from the DNA. This sample holds about 98,000 clones; about 90% were observed only once. The ten largest account for about 5.7% of the sample. The paper as a whole reports these results and caveats: The authors suggested that the approach could potentially be generalized to other disease states and immunological phenotypes. All 120 or so repertoires were used to score co-occurrence in the validation cohort in a later analysis, because that analysis had no HLA typing for the cohort. Three of the identified cytomegalovirus-associated TCR beta chains were confirmed in vitro to be specific for cytomegalovirus antigens. In a later analysis, TCRs clustered in the first cohort were found to also tend to co-occur in the 110 or so validation repertoires, with 94% of cluster scores above 0. Most TCR sequences were observed very rarely across donors, whereas some public TCRs were present in many individuals. The classifier was reported to diagnose cytomegalovirus status with high specificity and sensitivity in both the original and validation cohorts. A total of fewer than 200 TCR beta chains were listed by the study as associated with cytomegalovirus.

The germline V gene provides CDR1 SGDLS and CDR2 YYNGEE. The CDR3, from cysteine to phenylalanine, totals 15 residues. Only the CDR3 part of the read is kept: 45 bases, read in frame from the first base. Trimming takes 0 bases from V and 1 base from J, and the germline ends sit 10 bases apart. A remark on this clone: Its antigen specificity is not known. One base away there is no much larger clone; base qualities are not given.

The sequence joins TRBV9 to TRBJ2-5, with TRBD2 perhaps the D gene, on 6 matching bases. The TCR originated in a man younger than 35 in good health and CMV-seropositive. Sample: PBMCs. This receptor carries the CDR3 CASSVAGGTQETQYF. DNA sequence: TGTGCCAGCAGCGTAGCTGGAGGGACCCAAGAGACCCAGTACTTC.